One and the same sample provided the 25 T cell receptor beta chains below, sequenced in a study of blood T cell repertoires in COVID-19. Assay: immunoSEQ multiplex PCR; the TCRdb copy retains only in-frame clones and omits some. The table includes 75,000 to 95,000 clones, roughly 84% detected once. Sequencing used peripheral blood. Source of these receptors: a man between 60 and 70 years old with acute or convalescent COVID-19.

J is TRBJ2-3 and V is TRBV5-1; a possible D gene is TRBD1 (6 bases). The CDR3 is 14 amino acids. In germline, CDR1 is SGHRS, CDR2 YFSETQ. Between the trimmed V and J ends, which lost 0 bases and 1 base, there was a span of 6 bases. CDR3 residues: CASSLDRGTDTQYF. The DNA of the CDR3 is TGCGCCAGCAGCTTGGACAGGGGCACAGATACGCAGTATTTT.

The count of this clone is one. The chain employs TRBV18 and TRBJ2-7; D is uncertain. Germline V gene lookup returns CDR1 KGHSH and CDR2 LQKENI. Trimming left V 0 bases short and J 0 bases short, with 9 bases between. The CDR3 has 15 amino acids. CDR3 DNA sequence: TGTGCCAGCTCACCACCTTCCCAGGCCTCCTACGAGCAGTACTTC. Protein product: CASSPPSQASYEQYF.

The chain is built from TRBV7-9 and TRBJ2-7; TRBD1 matches at 9 bases. Germline V lookup: CDR1 SEHNR, CDR2 FQNEAQ (reference sequence). The trim removed 5 bases at V and 4 bases at J, leaving 18 bases unmatched. The length of the CDR3 is 18 residues. The CDR3 sequence is CASSRMNLPGQGRYEQYF. The CDR3, as DNA: TGTGCCAGCAGCAGAATGAACCTTCCGGGACAGGGCCGTTACGAGCAGTACTTC.

The gene calls are TRBV7-2 and TRBJ2-3; TRBD2 aligns across 10 bases. CDR1 is SGHTA, CDR2 FQGNSA, per germline. J gave up 4 bases and V 0 bases, and 7 bases lay outside the gene matches. CDR3 size: 17 residues. The CDR3 nucleotides are TGTGCCAGCAGCTTAGCGAGGTTAGCGGGGGGCTCAGATACGCAGTATTTT. Its protein is CASSLARLAGGSDTQYF. Complete variable domain (other parts from reference TRBV7-2 and TRBJ2-3): GAGVSQSPSNKVTEKGKDVELRCDPISGHTALYWYRQSLGQGLEFLIYFQGNSAPDKSGLPSDRFSAERTGGSVSTLTIQRTQQEDSAVYLCASSLARLAGGSDTQYFGPGTRLTVL.

This clone has just a few counts. The rearrangement joins TRBV6-1 to TRBJ1-2; 7 bases map to TRBD1. V was clipped by 2 bases and J by 3 bases; unmatched bases: 6. This CDR3 spans 15 amino acids. The germline V gene has CDR1 MNHNS and CDR2 SASEGT. CDR3 in DNA: TGTGCCAGCAGTGAATGGTCAGGGGGGCACTATGGCTACACCTTC. The encoded protein is CASSEWSGGHYGYTF.

The chain uses TRBV27 and TRBJ1-1, with 9 bases identical to TRBD1. The trim removed 6 bases at V and 0 bases at J, leaving 5 bases unmatched. CDR3 length: 15 amino acids. The germline V gene has CDR1 MNHEY and CDR2 SMNVEV (reference sequence). CDR3 DNA: TGTGCCAGCAGGAGGACAGGGGCCATGAACACTGAAGCTTTCTTT. Translation: CASRRTGAMNTEAFF.

The genes are TRBV7-2 and TRBJ2-1; TRBD1 might be the D (5 bases). Trimming took off 4 bases at V and 8 bases at J, with 12 bases between the two ends. The CDR3 length is 13 residues. Germline values: CDR1 SGHTA, CDR2 FQGNSA. The DNA of the CDR3 is TGTGCCAGCAGCTCCCGACAGACCTATGAGCAGTTCTTC. Its protein is CASSSRQTYEQFF.

The J gene is TRBJ1-1, the V gene TRBV9; 7 bases match TRBD1. J lost 1 base, V lost 0 bases, and 6 bases had no gene match. The CDR3 loop spans 16 amino acids. Per germline, CDR1 SGDLS and CDR2 YYNGEE. The CDR3 is CASSVEGRTGNTEAFF. The CDR3 DNA reads TGTGCCAGCAGCGTAGAGGGGCGGACAGGGAACACTGAAGCTTTCTTT. Full variable domain (rest looked up from reference TRBV9 and TRBJ1-1): DSGVTQTPKHLITATGQRVTLRCSPRSGDLSVYWYQQSLDQGLQFLIQYYNGEERAKGNILERFSAQQFPDLHSELNLSSLELGDSALYFCASSVEGRTGNTEAFFGQGTRLTVV.

This sequence joins TRBV9 and TRBJ1-2; no firm D call. The germline V gene encodes CDR1 SGDLS and CDR2 YYNGEE. V was pared by 1 base and J by 10 bases, with 8 bases between. The CDR3 covers 11 residues. The CDR3 here is CASSVLNIYTF. The CDR3 coding sequence is TGTGCCAGCAGCGTATTAAACATCTACACCTTC.

The chain employs TRBV5-5 and TRBJ2-1; 10 positions match TRBD2. The ends lost 0 bases at V and 2 bases at J; junction bases unmatched: 5. The CDR3 is 17 amino acids. Germline CDR1 SGHKS, CDR2 YYEKEE (reference sequence). As DNA, the CDR3 is TGTGCCAGCAGCTTGGCCCCTAGCGGGGGACCCTACAATGAGCAGTTCTTC. Its protein is CASSLAPSGGPYNEQFF.

V is TRBV5-4 and J is TRBJ2-7; TRBD2 matches 8 bases. J gave up 1 base and V 4 bases, and 7 bases lay outside the gene matches. The CDR3 is 15 amino acids. Germline V gives CDR1 SGHNT, CDR2 YYREEE (reference sequence). CDR3 nucleotide sequence: TGTGCCAGCAGCCTACAGCGGGGGCTATCCTACGAGCAGTACTTC. Its translation: CASSLQRGLSYEQYF.

The genes are TRBV2 and TRBJ1-4, with a possible D match to TRBD1 (6 bases). Germline CDR1 SNHLY, CDR2 FYNNEI. Trimming took 6 bases from V and 2 from J, leaving 22 bases between them. CDR3 length: 18 amino acids. CDR3 in DNA: TGTGCCAGCAGCAAAAACAGGGTTGGAGGCTCCACTAATGAAAAACTGTTTTTT. This encodes CASSKNRVGGSTNEKLFF.

The chain links TRBV5-1 to TRBJ2-3; 8 nucleotides line up with TRBD1. This CDR3 region has 15 residues. CDR1 is SGHRS, CDR2 YFSETQ, per germline. With V trimmed by 6 bases and J by 0 bases, 6 bases remained unmatched. In nucleotides, the CDR3 is TGCGCCAGCACCCATGGACAGGGAAGCACAGATACGCAGTATTTT. Amino acid sequence: CASTHGQGSTDTQYF.

J is TRBJ2-3 and V is TRBV9; weak D call: TRBD2 (5 bases). Trimming removed 7 bases from V and 0 bases from J, with 9 bases in between. The CDR3 loop spans 13 amino acids. Germline V gene data show CDR1 as SGDLS and CDR2 as YYNGEE. The DNA of the CDR3 is TGTGCCAGCCGGGATTCTAGCACAGATACGCAGTATTTT. Its translation is CASRDSSTDTQYF.

The V call is TRBV9, the J call TRBJ2-2; TRBD1 agrees at 9 bases. From germline, CDR1 is SGDLS and CDR2 YYNGEE. This CDR3 is 17 amino acids long. The V gene end was trimmed by 0 bases and the J gene end by 4 bases; junction bases not matched to a gene: 7. CDR3 coding DNA: TGTGCCAGCAGCGTAGGGAGGGGACAGGGAGCCACCGGGGAGCTGTTTTTT. Protein sequence: CASSVGRGQGATGELFF.

This clone was detected only a few times. The chain couples TRBV2 to TRBJ1-2; D is unclear. Germline CDR1 reads SNHLY; CDR2 reads FYNNEI. The CDR3 has 14 residues. V dropped 7 bases and J dropped 7 bases, with 19 bases sitting between them. CDR3 in amino acids: CASIGRTAASGYTF. In DNA form, the CDR3 reads TGTGCCAGCATTGGCCGTACCGCCGCCTCTGGCTACACCTTC.

The chain employs TRBV20-1 and TRBJ1-2, with a weak D call TRBD1 (5 bases). CDR3 size: 11 residues. Germline lookup yields CDR1 DFQATT and CDR2 SNEGSKA (reference sequence). The CDR3, as DNA: TGCAGCGCGACAGAGTCCTATGGCTACACCTTC. Translation: CSATESYGYTF.

This sequence joins TRBV28 and TRBJ1-2; D is uncertain. V was shortened by 3 bases and J by 4 bases, with 12 bases between the two germline ends. The CDR3 is 14 residues long. Germline V gene lookup returns CDR1 MDHEN and CDR2 SYDVKM. This chain's CDR3 is CASSFGGFGYGYTF. In DNA, the CDR3 is TGTGCCAGCAGTTTTGGAGGGTTTGGCTATGGCTACACCTTC.

This chain uses TRBV4-1 with TRBJ2-2; 8 positions agree with TRBD2. V was pared by 11 bases and J by 3 bases, with 11 bases of the junction left unmatched. Germline assignment: CDR1 MGHRA and CDR2 YSYEKL. The CDR3 has 15 amino acids. The CDR3 here is CARRRGGGYTGELFF. The CDR3, as DNA: TGCGCCCGCCGCCGGGGGGGCGGGTACACCGGGGAGCTGTTTTTT.

V gene TRBV7-8 combines with J gene TRBJ2-3; D is unclear. Germline lookup yields CDR1 SGHVS and CDR2 FQNEAQ. V was cut by 0 bases and J by 0 bases, with 7 bases left in between. This CDR3 region has 15 residues. CDR3 in DNA: TGTGCCAGCAGCTTAGCGGCAATCAGCACAGATACGCAGTATTTT. Encoded protein: CASSLAAISTDTQYF.

The V gene is TRBV6-4, the J gene TRBJ2-1, with TRBD1 matching over 9 bases. There are 15 residues in the CDR3. V gave up 3 bases and J gave up 2 bases; unmatched junction bases: 2. In germline, CDR1 is MRHNA, CDR2 SNTAGT. CDR3 loop: CASSERDRAYNEQFF. DNA of the CDR3: TGTGCCAGCAGTGAGCGGGACAGGGCCTACAATGAGCAGTTCTTC.

This clone occurred a few times. The rearrangement links TRBV29-1 to TRBJ1-1; 7 bases are a match to TRBD1. Trimming at V came to 3 bases and at J to 0 bases, leaving 4 bases not matched to a gene. The CDR3 runs to 14 residues. The germline gives CDR1 SQVTM, CDR2 ANQGSEA. CDR3 sequence reads: CSVEGQHMNTEAFF. For the CDR3, the DNA is TGCAGCGTTGAGGGACAGCATATGAACACTGAAGCTTTCTTT. Complete variable domain (other parts from reference TRBV29-1 and TRBJ1-1): SAVISQKPSRDICQRGTSLTIQCQVDSQVTMMFWYRQQPGQSLTLIATANQGSEATYESGFVIDKFPISRPNLTFSTLTVSNMSPEDSSIYLCSVEGQHMNTEAFFGQGTRLTVV.

About this clone: This same CDR3 is encoded by further DNA sequences in the sample. V gene TRBV18 combines with J gene TRBJ1-6; 8 bases map to TRBD1. CDR1 is KGHSH and CDR2 is LQKENI in the germline V gene. With V trimmed by 4 bases and J by 4 bases, 0 bases remained unmatched. The CDR3 is 14 residues long. The CDR3 is CASSRDRYNSPLHF. For the CDR3, the DNA is TGTGCCAGCTCACGGGACAGGTATAATTCACCCCTCCACTTT.

This clone is a singleton in its sample. This chain joins TRBV23-1 and TRBJ1-6; 10 bases are shared with TRBD1. TRBV23-1 is filed as an ORF, its function uncertain. The CDR3 is 16 residues long. V dropped 3 bases and J dropped 8; count of bases not matched to a gene: 7. The CDR3 nucleotides are TGCGCCAGCAGTCAGCTGACCGGGACAGGGGATTCACCCCTCCACTTT. Protein product: CASSQLTGTGDSPLHF.

This clone came up once. This rearrangement joins TRBV6-6 to TRBJ2-7, with D tentatively TRBD1 (5 bases). The length of the CDR3 is 14 residues. Germline CDR1 is MNHNY and CDR2 is SVGAGI (reference sequence). V was trimmed by 0 bases and J by 5 bases, leaving 11 bases between them. The CDR3 region has the DNA TGTGCCAGCAGTTACTCGCCCCAGGGTGACGAGCAGTACTTC. As protein: CASSYSPQGDEQYF.